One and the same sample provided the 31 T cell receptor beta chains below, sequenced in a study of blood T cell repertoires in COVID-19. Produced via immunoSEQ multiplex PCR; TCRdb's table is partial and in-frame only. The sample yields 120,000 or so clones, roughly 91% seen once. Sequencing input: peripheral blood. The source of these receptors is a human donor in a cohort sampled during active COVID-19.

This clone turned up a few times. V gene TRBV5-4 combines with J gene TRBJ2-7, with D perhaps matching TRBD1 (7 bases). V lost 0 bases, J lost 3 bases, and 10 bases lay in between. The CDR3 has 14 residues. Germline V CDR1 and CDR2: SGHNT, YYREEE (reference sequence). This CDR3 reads CASSLGQGGYEQYF. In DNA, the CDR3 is TGTGCCAGCAGCTTGGGACAGGGAGGCTACGAGCAGTACTTC. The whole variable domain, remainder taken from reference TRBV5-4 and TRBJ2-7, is ETGVTQSPTHLIKTRGQQVTLRCSSQSGHNTVSWYQQALGQGPQFIFQYYREEENGRGNFPPRFSGLQFPNYSSELNVNALELDDSALYLCASSLGQGGYEQYFGPGTRLTVT.

CDR3 nucleotides: TGCAGCGCGCCCCGGGGCAGGGGGCAATGGGAGACCCAGTACTTC. This encodes CSAPRGRGQWETQYF. This sequence joins TRBV29-1 and TRBJ2-5, with TRBD1 matching 8 bases. The V segment lost 7 bases and the J segment 5 bases; nucleotides outside the gene matches: 15. The CDR3 runs to 15 residues. Germline values: CDR1 SQVTM, CDR2 ANQGSEA.

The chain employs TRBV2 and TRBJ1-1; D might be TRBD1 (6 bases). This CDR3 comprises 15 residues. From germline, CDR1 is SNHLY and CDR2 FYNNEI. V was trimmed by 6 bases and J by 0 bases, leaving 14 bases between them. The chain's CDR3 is CASRLDRTMNTEAFF. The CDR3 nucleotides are TGTGCCAGCAGACTAGACAGGACCATGAACACTGAAGCTTTCTTT.

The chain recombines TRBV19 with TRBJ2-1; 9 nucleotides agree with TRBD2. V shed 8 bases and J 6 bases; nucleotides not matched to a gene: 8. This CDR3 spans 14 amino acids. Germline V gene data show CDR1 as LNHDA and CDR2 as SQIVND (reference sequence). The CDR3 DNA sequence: TGTGCCAGTTTAGGAGCGGGAGGATTCAATGAGCAGTTCTTC. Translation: CASLGAGGFNEQFF.

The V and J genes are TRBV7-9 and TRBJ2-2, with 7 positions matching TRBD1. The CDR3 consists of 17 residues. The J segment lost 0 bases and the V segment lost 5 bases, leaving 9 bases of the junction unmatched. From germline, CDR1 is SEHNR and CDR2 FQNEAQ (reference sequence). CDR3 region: CASSQNAGTANTGELFF. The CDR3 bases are TGTGCCAGCAGCCAGAACGCCGGGACAGCGAACACCGGGGAGCTGTTTTTT.

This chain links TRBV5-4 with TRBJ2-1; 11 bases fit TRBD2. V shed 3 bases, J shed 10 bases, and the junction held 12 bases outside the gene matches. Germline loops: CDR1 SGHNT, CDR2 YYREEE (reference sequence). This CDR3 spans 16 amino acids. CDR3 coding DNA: TGTGCCAGCAGCTCCCAGCTCGCTAGCGGGGGGTTGGAGCAGTTCTTC. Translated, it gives CASSSQLASGGLEQFF.

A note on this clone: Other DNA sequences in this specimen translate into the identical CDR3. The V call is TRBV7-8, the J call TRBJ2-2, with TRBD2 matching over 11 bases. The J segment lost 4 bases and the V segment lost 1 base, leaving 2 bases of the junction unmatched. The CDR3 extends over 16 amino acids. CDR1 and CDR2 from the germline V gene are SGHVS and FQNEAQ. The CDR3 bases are TGTGCCAGCAGCTTAGTAGCGGGGGGGAGCACCGGGGAGCTGTTTTTT. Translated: CASSLVAGGSTGELFF.

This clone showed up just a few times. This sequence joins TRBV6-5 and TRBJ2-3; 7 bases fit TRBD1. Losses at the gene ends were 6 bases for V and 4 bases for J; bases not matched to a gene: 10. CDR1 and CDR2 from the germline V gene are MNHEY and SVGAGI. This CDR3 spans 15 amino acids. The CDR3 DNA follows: TGTGCCAGCAGCTGGGACAGCCCCCGCGCAGATACGCAGTATTTT. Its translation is CASSWDSPRADTQYF.

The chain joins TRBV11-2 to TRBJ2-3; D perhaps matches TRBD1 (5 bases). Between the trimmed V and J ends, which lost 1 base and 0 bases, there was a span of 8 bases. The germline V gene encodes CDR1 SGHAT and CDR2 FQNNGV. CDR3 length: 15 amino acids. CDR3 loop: CASSLVGASTDTQYF. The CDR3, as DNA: TGTGCCAGCAGCTTAGTAGGGGCTAGCACAGATACGCAGTATTTT.

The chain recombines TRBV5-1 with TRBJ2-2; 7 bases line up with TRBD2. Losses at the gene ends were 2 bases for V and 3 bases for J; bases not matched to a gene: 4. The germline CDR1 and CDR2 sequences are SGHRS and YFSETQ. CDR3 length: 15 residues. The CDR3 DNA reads TGCGCCAGCAGCTTCGGGAGGTCAGACACCGGGGAGCTGTTTTTT. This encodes CASSFGRSDTGELFF.

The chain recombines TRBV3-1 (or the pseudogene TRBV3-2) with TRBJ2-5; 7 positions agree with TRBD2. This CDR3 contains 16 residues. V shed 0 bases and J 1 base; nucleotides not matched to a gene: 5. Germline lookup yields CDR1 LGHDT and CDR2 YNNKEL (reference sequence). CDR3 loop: CASSQDWLAAQETQYF. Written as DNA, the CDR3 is TGTGCCAGCAGCCAAGACTGGCTAGCGGCCCAAGAGACCCAGTACTTC.

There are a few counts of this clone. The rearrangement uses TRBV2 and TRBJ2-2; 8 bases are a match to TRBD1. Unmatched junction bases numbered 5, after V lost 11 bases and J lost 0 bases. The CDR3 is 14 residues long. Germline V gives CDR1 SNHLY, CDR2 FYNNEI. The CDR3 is CACRGQANTGELFF. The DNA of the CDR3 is TGTGCCTGCCGGGGACAGGCGAACACCGGGGAGCTGTTTTTT.

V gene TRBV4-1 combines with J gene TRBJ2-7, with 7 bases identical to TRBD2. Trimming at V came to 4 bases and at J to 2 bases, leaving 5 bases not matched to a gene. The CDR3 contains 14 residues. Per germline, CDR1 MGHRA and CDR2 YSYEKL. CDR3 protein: CASSPQAGPYEQYF. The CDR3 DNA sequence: TGCGCCAGCAGCCCCCAAGCGGGGCCCTACGAGCAGTACTTC.

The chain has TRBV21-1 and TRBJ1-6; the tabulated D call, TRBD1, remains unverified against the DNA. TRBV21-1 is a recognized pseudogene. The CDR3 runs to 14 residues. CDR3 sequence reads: CASIDSSYNSPLHF. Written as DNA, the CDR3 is TGTGCCAGCATCGACAGCTCCTATAATTCACCCCTCCACTTT.

The CDR3 reads CASSAGQGSNYGYTF. CDR3 nucleotides: TGTGCCAGCAGCGCGGGACAGGGTTCTAACTATGGCTACACCTTC. The chain recombines TRBV5-6 with TRBJ1-2, with TRBD1 matching over 9 bases. The CDR3 spans 15 residues. Losses at the gene ends were 4 bases for V and 0 bases for J; bases not matched to a gene: 4. CDR1 is SGHDT, CDR2 YYEEEE, per germline.

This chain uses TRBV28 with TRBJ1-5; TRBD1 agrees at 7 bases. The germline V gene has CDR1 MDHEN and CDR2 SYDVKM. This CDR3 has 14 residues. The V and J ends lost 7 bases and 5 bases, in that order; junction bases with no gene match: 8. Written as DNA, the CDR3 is TGTGCCAGCAACCCTACAGGGGATCATCAGCCCCAGCATTTT. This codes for CASNPTGDHQPQHF.

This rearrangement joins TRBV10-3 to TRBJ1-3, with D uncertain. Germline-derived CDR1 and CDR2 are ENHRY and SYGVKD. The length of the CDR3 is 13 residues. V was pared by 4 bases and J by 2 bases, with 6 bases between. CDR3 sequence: CAISASAGNTIYF. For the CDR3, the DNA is TGTGCCATCAGTGCCTCGGCTGGAAACACCATATATTTT.

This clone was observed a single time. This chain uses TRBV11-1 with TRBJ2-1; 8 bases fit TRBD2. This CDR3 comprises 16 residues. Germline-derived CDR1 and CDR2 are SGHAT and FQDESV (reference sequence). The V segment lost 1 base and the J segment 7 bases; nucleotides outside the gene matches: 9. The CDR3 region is CASSLVERGPKNEQFF. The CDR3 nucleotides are TGTGCCAGCAGCTTAGTTGAGCGGGGGCCTAAAAATGAGCAGTTCTTC.

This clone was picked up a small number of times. The CDR3 sequence is CASSLGGGTGVIEAFF. Here the CDR3 DNA reads TGCGCCAGCAGCTTGGGCGGAGGGACAGGGGTGATTGAAGCTTTCTTT. The J gene is TRBJ1-1, the V gene TRBV5-1; 10 positions agree with TRBD1. Germline CDR1 reads SGHRS; CDR2 reads YFSETQ. The length of the CDR3 is 16 residues. Unmatched junction bases numbered 9, after V lost 0 bases and J lost 7 bases.

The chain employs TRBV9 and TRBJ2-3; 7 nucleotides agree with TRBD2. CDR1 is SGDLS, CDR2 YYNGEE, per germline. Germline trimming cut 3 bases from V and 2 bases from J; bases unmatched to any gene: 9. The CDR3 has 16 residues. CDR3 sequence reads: CASSEEWLAVTDTQYF. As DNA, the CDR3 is TGTGCCAGCAGCGAAGAATGGCTAGCGGTCACAGATACGCAGTATTTT.

CDR3 nucleotide sequence: TGCGCCAGCAGCCACCAACAGGGGACCGACACTGAAGCTTTCTTT. It codes for CASSHQQGTDTEAFF. The rearrangement joins TRBV4-1 to TRBJ1-1; the match to TRBD1 covers 7 bases. Looked up from germline, CDR1 is MGHRA and CDR2 is YSYEKL. Trimming removed 3 bases from V and 3 bases from J; junction bases left unmatched: 7. The CDR3 consists of 15 residues.

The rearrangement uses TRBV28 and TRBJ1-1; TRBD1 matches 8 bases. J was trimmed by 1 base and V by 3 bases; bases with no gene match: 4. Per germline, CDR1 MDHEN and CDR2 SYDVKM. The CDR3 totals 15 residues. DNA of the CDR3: TGTGCCAGCAGTTTGTCCGACAGGGGGAACACTGAAGCTTTCTTT. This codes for CASSLSDRGNTEAFF. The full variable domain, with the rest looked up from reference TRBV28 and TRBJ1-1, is DVKVTQSSRYLVKRTGEKVFLECVQDMDHENMFWYRQDPGLGLRLIYFSYDVKMKEKGDIPEGYSVSREKKERFSLILESASTNQTSMYLCASSLSDRGNTEAFFGQGTRLTVV.

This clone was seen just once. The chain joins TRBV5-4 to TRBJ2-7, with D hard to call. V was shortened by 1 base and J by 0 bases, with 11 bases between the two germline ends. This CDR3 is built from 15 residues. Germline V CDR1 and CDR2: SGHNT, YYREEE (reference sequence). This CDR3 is CASSLLQQSSYEQYF. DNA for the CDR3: TGTGCCAGCAGCTTGTTGCAACAGAGCTCCTACGAGCAGTACTTC.

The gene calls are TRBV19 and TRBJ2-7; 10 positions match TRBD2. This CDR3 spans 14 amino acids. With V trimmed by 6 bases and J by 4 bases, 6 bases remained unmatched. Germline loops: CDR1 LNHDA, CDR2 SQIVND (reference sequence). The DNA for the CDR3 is TGTGCCAGTAGCGAACTAGCGGGAACTTACGAGCAGTACTTC. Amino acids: CASSELAGTYEQYF.

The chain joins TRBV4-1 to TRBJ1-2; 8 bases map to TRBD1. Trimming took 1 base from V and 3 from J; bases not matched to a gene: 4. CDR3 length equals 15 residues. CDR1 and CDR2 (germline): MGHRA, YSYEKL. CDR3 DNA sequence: TGCGCCAGCAGCCAAGTTCCGACAGGGGACTATGGCTACACCTTC. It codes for CASSQVPTGDYGYTF.

CDR3 sequence reads: CASSKGGGLAYNEQFF. The DNA for the CDR3 is TGTGCCAGCAGCAAGGGGGGAGGGCTTGCCTACAATGAGCAGTTCTTC. V is TRBV5-4 and J is TRBJ2-1; tentatively, D is TRBD2 (7 bases). V lost 4 bases and J lost 2, with 16 bases in between. This CDR3 region has 16 residues. CDR1 and CDR2 (germline): SGHNT, YYREEE (reference sequence).

CDR3 amino acids: CASNPWGANYGYTF. As DNA, the CDR3 is TGTGCCAGCAACCCTTGGGGGGCTAACTATGGCTACACCTTC. The chain links TRBV25-1 to TRBJ1-2; TRBD1 might be the D (5 bases). CDR3 length: 14 amino acids. CDR1 is MGHDK, CDR2 SYGVNS, per germline. V was trimmed by 7 bases and J by 0 bases, leaving 12 bases between them.

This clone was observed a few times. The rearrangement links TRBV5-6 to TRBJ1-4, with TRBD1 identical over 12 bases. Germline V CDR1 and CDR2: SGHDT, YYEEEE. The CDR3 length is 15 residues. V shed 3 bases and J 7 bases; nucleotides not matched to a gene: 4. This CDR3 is CASSYGTGGGEKLFF. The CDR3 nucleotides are TGTGCCAGCAGCTACGGGACAGGGGGCGGTGAAAAACTGTTTTTT.

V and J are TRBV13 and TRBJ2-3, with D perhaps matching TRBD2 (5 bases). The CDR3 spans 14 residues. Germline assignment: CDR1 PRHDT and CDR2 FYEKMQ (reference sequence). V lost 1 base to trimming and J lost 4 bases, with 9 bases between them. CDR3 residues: CASSLAGISDTQYF. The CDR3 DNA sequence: TGTGCCAGCAGCTTAGCCGGGATCTCAGATACGCAGTATTTT.

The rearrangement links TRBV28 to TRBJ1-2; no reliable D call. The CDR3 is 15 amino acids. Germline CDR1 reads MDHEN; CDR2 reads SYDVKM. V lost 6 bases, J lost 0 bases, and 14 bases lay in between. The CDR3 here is CASSGGGTSNYGYTF. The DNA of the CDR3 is TGTGCCAGCAGCGGCGGCGGTACTTCTAACTATGGCTACACCTTC.

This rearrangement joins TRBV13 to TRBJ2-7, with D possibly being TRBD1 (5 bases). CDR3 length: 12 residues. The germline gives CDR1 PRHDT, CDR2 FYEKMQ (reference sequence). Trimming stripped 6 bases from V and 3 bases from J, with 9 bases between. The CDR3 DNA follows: TGTGCCAGCAGTATAACAGGCTACGAGCAGTACTTC. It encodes CASSITGYEQYF.